The text below deals with one T cell receptor (beta chain). In the study's own analysis: For nucleated cells, counts were estimated from reference gene primer amplification. The assay was immunoSEQ multiplex PCR, and TCRdb's table has in-frame clones only and misses some. D and trimming come from the DNA, and the V and J calls and clone size come from that table. The sample contains tens of thousands of clones, about 85% of which appear only once. The data were obtained in a study of blood T cell repertoires in COVID-19. Study-wide context: Whether acute or convalescent, the COVID-19 samples came from the United States, Italy and Spain.

The sample was peripheral blood. This TCR was recovered from a woman aged 60 to 75 with active COVID-19.

Written as DNA, the CDR3 is TGTGCCAGCAGTACAACAGGGGTTAGCTCTGGAAACACCATATATTTT. Protein sequence: CASSTTGVSSGNTIYF. The chain uses TRBV4-2 and TRBJ1-3; 7 bases map to TRBD1. J lost 0 bases, V lost 6 bases, and 8 bases had no gene match. This CDR3 contains 16 residues. Germline-derived CDR1 and CDR2 are LGHNA and YNFKEQ.